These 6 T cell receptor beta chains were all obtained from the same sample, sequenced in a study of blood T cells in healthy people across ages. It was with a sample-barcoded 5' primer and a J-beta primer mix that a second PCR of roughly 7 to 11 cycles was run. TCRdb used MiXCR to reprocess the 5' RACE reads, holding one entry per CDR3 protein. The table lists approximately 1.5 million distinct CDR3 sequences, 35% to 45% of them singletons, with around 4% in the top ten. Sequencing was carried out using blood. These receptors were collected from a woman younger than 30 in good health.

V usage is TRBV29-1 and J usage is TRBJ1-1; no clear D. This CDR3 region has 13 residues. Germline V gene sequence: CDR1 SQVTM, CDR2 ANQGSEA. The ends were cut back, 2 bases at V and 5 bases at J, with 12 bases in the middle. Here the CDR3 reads CSVEKGGRTEAFF. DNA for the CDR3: TGCAGCGTTGAAAAGGGAGGAAGGACTGAAGCTTTCTTT. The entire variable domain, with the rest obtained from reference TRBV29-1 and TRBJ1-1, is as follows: SAVISQKPSRDICQRGTSLTIQCQVDSQVTMMFWYRQQPGQSLTLIATANQGSEATYESGFVIDKFPISRPNLTFSTLTVSNMSPEDSSIYLCSVEKGGRTEAFFGQGTRLTVV.

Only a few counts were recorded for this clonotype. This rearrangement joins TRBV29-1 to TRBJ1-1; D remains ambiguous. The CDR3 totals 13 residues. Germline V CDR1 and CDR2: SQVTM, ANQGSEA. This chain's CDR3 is CIVCRAVNTEAFF. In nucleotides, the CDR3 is TGCATCGTATGTCGGGCAGTGAACACTGAAGCTTTCTTT.

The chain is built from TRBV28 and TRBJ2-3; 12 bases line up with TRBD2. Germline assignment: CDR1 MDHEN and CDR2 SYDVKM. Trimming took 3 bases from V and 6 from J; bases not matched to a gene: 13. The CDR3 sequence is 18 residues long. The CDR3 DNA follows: TGTGCCAGCAGTTTCCCAATTTTTCGGACTAGCGGGGAGGATACGCAGTATTTT. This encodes CASSFPIFRTSGEDTQYF.

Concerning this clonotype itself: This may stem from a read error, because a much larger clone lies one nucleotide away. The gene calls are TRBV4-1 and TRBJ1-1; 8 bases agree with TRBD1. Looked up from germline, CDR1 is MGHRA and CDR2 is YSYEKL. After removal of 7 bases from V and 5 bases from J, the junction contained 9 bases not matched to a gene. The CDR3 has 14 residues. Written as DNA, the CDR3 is TGCGCCAGCATCCGACAGGGGAGAGGGACTGAAGCTTTCTTT. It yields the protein CASIRQGRGTEAFF.

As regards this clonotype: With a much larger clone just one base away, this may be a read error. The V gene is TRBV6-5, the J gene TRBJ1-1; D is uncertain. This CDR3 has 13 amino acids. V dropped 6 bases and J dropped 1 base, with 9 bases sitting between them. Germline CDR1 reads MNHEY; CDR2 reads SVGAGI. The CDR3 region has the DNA TGTGCCAGCAGATTCTCGGGGAACACTGAAGCTTTCTTT. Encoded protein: CASRFSGNTEAFF.

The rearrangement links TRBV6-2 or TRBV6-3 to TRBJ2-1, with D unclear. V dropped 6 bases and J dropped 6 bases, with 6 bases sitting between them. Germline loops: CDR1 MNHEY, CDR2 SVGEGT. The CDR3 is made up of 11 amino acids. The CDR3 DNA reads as TGTGCCAGCAGAAGACTCAATGAGCAGTTCTTC. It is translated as CASRRLNEQFF.